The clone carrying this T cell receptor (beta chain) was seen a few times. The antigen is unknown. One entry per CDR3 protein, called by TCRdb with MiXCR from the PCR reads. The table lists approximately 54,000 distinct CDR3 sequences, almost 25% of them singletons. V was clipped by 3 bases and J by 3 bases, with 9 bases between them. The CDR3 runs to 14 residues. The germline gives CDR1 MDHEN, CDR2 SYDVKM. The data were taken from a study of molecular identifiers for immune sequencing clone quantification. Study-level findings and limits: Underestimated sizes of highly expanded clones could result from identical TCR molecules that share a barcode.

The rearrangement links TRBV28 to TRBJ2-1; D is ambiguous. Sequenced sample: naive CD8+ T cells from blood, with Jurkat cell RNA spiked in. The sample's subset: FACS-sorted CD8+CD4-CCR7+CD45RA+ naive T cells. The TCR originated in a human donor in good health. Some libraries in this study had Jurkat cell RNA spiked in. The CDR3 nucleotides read TGTGCCAGCAGTTTCTGGCAAAGCTACAATGAGCAGTTCTTC. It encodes CASSFWQSYNEQFF.